Listed here is a single T cell receptor (beta chain). This sample stems from a study of early T cells in non-severe SARS-CoV-2 infection. The wider study: RNA in bulk from unsorted whole blood was sequenced, and chains were unpaired.

The CDR3 consists of 15 residues. CDR1 and CDR2 (germline): SGHDN, FVKESK. The V gene end was trimmed by 4 bases and the J gene end by 5 bases; junction bases not matched to a gene: 9. TCRdb re-called the 5' RACE reads with MiXCR, one entry per CDR3 protein. The sample shows fewer than 65,000 distinct CDR3 sequences, 5.9% of them seen only once. The chain couples TRBV14 to TRBJ2-5; the match to TRBD2 covers 8 bases. This receptor was identified in an adult who was a healthcare worker with PCR-confirmed SARS-CoV-2 infection or an uninfected control (not recorded which). The sequenced sample was whole blood, obtained at baseline. DNA for the CDR3: TGTGCCAGCAGCCGGATACCAGCGGGAGCCGAGACCCAGTACTTC. Its protein product is CASSRIPAGAETQYF.